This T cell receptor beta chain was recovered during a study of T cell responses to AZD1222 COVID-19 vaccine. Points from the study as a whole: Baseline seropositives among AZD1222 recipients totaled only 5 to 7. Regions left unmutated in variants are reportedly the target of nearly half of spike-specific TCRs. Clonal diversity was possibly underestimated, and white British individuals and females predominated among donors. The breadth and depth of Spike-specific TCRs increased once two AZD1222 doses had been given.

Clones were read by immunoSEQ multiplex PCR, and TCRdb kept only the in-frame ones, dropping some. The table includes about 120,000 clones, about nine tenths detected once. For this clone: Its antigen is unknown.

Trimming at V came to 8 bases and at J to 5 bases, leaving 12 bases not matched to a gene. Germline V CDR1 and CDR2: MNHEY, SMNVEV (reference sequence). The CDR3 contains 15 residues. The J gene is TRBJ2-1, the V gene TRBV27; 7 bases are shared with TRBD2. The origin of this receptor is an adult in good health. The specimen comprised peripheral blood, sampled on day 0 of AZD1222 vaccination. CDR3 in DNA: TGTGCCAGCGCCTTTTGGGAGGGCCTTGACAATGAGCAGTTCTTC. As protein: CASAFWEGLDNEQFF.